Listed below are T cell receptor beta chains from one sample, sequenced in a study of shared T cell receptors in the human thymus. Data came from immunoSEQ multiplex PCR; TCRdb stores just in-frame clones and leaves some out. The sample records about 710,000 clones, around 87% being singletons. These data also featured in a second study, about human thymus T cells.

The sequenced sample was thymocytes. These receptors were obtained from a boy in the first two years of life with a congenital heart defect. Each CDR3 is given with its conserved first and last residue. The D gene is left open where the match is weak. Clone size appears in some rows only: once, few, many, or a class for an expanded clone.

J gene: TRBJ2-1; clone size: few; V gene: TRBV19; D gene: NA; CDR3 protein: CASRHLRDTEQFF; CDR3 DNA: TGTGCCAGTAGACATCTCCGGGACACTGAGCAGTTCTTC
J gene: TRBJ2-2; clone size: NA; V gene: TRBV4-3; D gene: NA; CDR3 protein: CASSHPPGEGDTGELFF; CDR3 DNA: TGCGCCAGCAGCCATCCCCCGGGTGAGGGAGACACCGGGGAGCTGTTTTTT
J gene: TRBJ2-3; clone size: NA; V gene: TRBV4-3; D gene: TRBD2; CDR3 protein: CASSQSLAGYTDTQYF; CDR3 DNA: TGCGCCAGCAGCCAATCACTAGCGGGGTACACAGATACGCAGTATTTT
J gene: TRBJ1-2; clone size: NA; V gene: TRBV19; D gene: TRBD1; CDR3 protein: CASRQGVYGYTF; CDR3 DNA: TGTGCCAGTAGACAGGGGGTCTATGGCTACACCTTC
J gene: TRBJ2-7; clone size: NA; V gene: TRBV28; D gene: TRBD1; CDR3 protein: CASSKFRFPGQGARFPPYEQYF; CDR3 DNA: TGTGCCAGCAGCAAGTTTCGATTCCCGGGACAGGGGGCTCGTTTCCCCCCCTACGAGCAGTACTTC
J gene: TRBJ1-3; clone size: NA; V gene: TRBV28; D gene: TRBD1; CDR3 protein: CASSFQSDRGPPINTIYF; CDR3 DNA: TGTGCCAGCAGTTTCCAATCGGACAGGGGGCCTCCTATAAACACCATATATTTT
J gene: TRBJ2-7; clone size: NA; V gene: TRBV27; D gene: NA; CDR3 protein: CASRGRAHEQYF; CDR3 DNA: TGTGCCAGCAGGGGCAGGGCCCACGAGCAGTACTTC
J gene: TRBJ2-7; clone size: NA; V gene: TRBV5-6; D gene: NA; CDR3 protein: CASSLEVGGQEQYF; CDR3 DNA: TGTGCCAGCAGCTTAGAGGTCGGGGGGCAAGAGCAGTACTTC
J gene: TRBJ2-2; clone size: NA; V gene: TRBV9; D gene: TRBD2; CDR3 protein: CASSPREGREEKRGVTGELFF; CDR3 DNA: TGTGCCAGCAGCCCGAGGGAGGGCAGGGAAGAGAAGCGGGGGGTCACCGGGGAGCTGTTTTTT
J gene: TRBJ2-7; clone size: NA; V gene: TRBV4-3; D gene: TRBD2; CDR3 protein: CASSPGTSGPSYEQYF; CDR3 DNA: TGCGCCAGCAGTCCCGGGACTAGCGGGCCGTCTTACGAGCAGTACTTC
J gene: TRBJ1-2; clone size: NA; V gene: TRBV7-9; D gene: NA; CDR3 protein: CASSPIHNTNYGYTF; CDR3 DNA: TGTGCCAGCAGCCCCATCCATAACACTAACTATGGCTACACCTTC
J gene: TRBJ1-2; clone size: NA; V gene: TRBV5-6; D gene: NA; CDR3 protein: CASSPGRGRRFSYGYTF; CDR3 DNA: TGTGCCAGCAGCCCGGGTAGGGGCAGGCGCTTCTCCTATGGCTACACCTTC
J gene: TRBJ1-5; clone size: NA; V gene: TRBV15; D gene: NA; CDR3 protein: CATSRDIGAQGQPQHF; CDR3 DNA: TGTGCCACCAGCAGAGATATTGGGGCCCAGGGGCAGCCCCAGCATTTT
J gene: TRBJ1-2; clone size: NA; V gene: TRBV12-5; D gene: NA; CDR3 protein: CASGFNRPGADYGYTF; CDR3 DNA: TGTGCTAGTGGTTTCAATCGCCCTGGTGCGGACTATGGCTACACCTTC
J gene: TRBJ1-6; clone size: NA; V gene: TRBV7-9; D gene: TRBD1; CDR3 protein: CASSLRGQGVPLHF; CDR3 DNA: TGTGCCAGCAGCTTAAGGGGACAGGGCGTACCCCTCCACTTT
J gene: TRBJ1-4; clone size: NA; V gene: TRBV5-8; D gene: NA; CDR3 protein: CASSLQRGSGLYEKLFF; CDR3 DNA: TGTGCCAGCAGCTTGCAGCGGGGATCAGGGCTATATGAAAAACTGTTTTTT
J gene: TRBJ1-2; clone size: NA; V gene: TRBV6-4; D gene: TRBD1; CDR3 protein: CASRTGEVWDGYTF; CDR3 DNA: TGTGCCAGCAGAACAGGGGAAGTATGGGATGGCTACACCTTC
J gene: TRBJ2-1; clone size: NA; V gene: TRBV15; D gene: TRBD2; CDR3 protein: CATSRGLLAGGLYNEQFF; CDR3 DNA: TGTGCCACCAGCAGAGGTTTACTAGCGGGAGGCCTCTACAATGAGCAGTTCTTC
J gene: TRBJ1-5; clone size: NA; V gene: TRBV4-2; D gene: NA; CDR3 protein: CASSQAAPGHKNQPQHF; CDR3 DNA: TGTGCCAGCAGCCAAGCCGCTCCGGGACACAAGAATCAGCCCCAGCATTTT
J gene: TRBJ2-1; clone size: NA; V gene: TRBV5-1; D gene: TRBD2; CDR3 protein: CASSFTGTSGMNEQFF; CDR3 DNA: TGCGCCAGCAGCTTCACAGGGACTAGCGGGATGAATGAGCAGTTCTTC
J gene: TRBJ2-7; clone size: NA; V gene: TRBV23-1; D gene: NA; CDR3 protein: CASSASFSYEQYF; CDR3 DNA: TGCGCCAGCAGTGCAAGCTTCTCCTACGAGCAGTACTTC
J gene: TRBJ2-4; clone size: NA; V gene: TRBV5-4; D gene: TRBD2; CDR3 protein: CASSSTSGRPFVKNIQYF; CDR3 DNA: TGTGCCAGCAGCTCGACTAGCGGGAGGCCTTTCGTCAAAAACATTCAGTACTTC
J gene: TRBJ2-7; clone size: NA; V gene: TRBV7-2; D gene: NA; CDR3 protein: CASSLESVGNLVYEQYF; CDR3 DNA: TGTGCCAGCAGCTTAGAGTCGGTCGGGAACCTCGTCTACGAGCAGTACTTC
J gene: TRBJ1-2; clone size: NA; V gene: TRBV14; D gene: NA; CDR3 protein: CASSQRTGTTNYGYTF; CDR3 DNA: TGTGCCAGCAGCCAGCGAACAGGGACCACTAACTATGGCTACACCTTC
J gene: TRBJ1-6; clone size: NA; V gene: TRBV6-4; D gene: NA; CDR3 protein: CASSEEIYNSPLHF; CDR3 DNA: TGTGCCAGCAGTGAAGAGATTTATAATTCACCCCTCCACTTT
J gene: TRBJ1-1; clone size: NA; V gene: TRBV15; D gene: NA; CDR3 protein: CATSRDRTLNTEAFF; CDR3 DNA: TGTGCCACCAGCAGAGATAGGACACTTAACACTGAAGCTTTCTTT
J gene: TRBJ1-2; clone size: NA; V gene: TRBV14; D gene: NA; CDR3 protein: CASSQGGWAGDNYGYTF; CDR3 DNA: TGTGCCAGCAGCCAAGGCGGTTGGGCAGGGGACAACTATGGCTACACCTTC
J gene: TRBJ1-4; clone size: NA; V gene: TRBV11-2; D gene: NA; CDR3 protein: CASSLRQTNEKLFF; CDR3 DNA: TGTGCCAGCAGCCTAAGACAGACTAATGAAAAACTGTTTTTT
J gene: TRBJ2-7; clone size: NA; V gene: TRBV7-8; D gene: TRBD2; CDR3 protein: CASSLARGLAGTEQYF; CDR3 DNA: TGTGCCAGCAGCTTAGCGCGTGGACTAGCGGGAACCGAGCAGTACTTC
J gene: TRBJ2-3; clone size: NA; V gene: TRBV5-1; D gene: TRBD2; CDR3 protein: CASRYTGGASMRTDTQYF; CDR3 DNA: TGCGCCAGCAGATACACCGGGGGGGCCTCAATGCGCACAGATACGCAGTATTTT
J gene: TRBJ1-2; clone size: NA; V gene: TRBV27; D gene: TRBD1; CDR3 protein: CASSLSGQDLGKGYTF; CDR3 DNA: TGTGCCAGCAGTTTGTCGGGACAGGACCTCGGGAAGGGCTACACCTTC
J gene: TRBJ2-5; clone size: NA; V gene: TRBV4-1; D gene: TRBD2; CDR3 protein: CASSQPLDSGGQGTQYF; CDR3 DNA: TGCGCCAGCAGCCAGCCCCTGGATAGCGGGGGGCAAGGGACCCAGTACTTC
J gene: TRBJ1-1; clone size: NA; V gene: TRBV6-1; D gene: NA; CDR3 protein: CASSEGRQRAFF; CDR3 DNA: TGTGCCAGCAGTGAAGGCAGGCAAAGAGCTTTCTTT
J gene: TRBJ1-5; clone size: NA; V gene: TRBV28; D gene: NA; CDR3 protein: CASSSWGRGYSNQPQHF; CDR3 DNA: TGTGCCAGCAGTTCCTGGGGCAGGGGATATAGCAATCAGCCCCAGCATTTT
J gene: TRBJ2-4; clone size: NA; V gene: TRBV6-6; D gene: TRBD1; CDR3 protein: CASNRGFGKNIQYF; CDR3 DNA: TGTGCCAGCAACAGGGGTTTTGGCAAAAACATTCAGTACTTC
J gene: TRBJ2-1; clone size: NA; V gene: TRBV5-6; D gene: NA; CDR3 protein: CASSLGYCQFF; CDR3 DNA: TGTGCCAGCAGCCTGGGTTATTGTCAGTTCTTC
J gene: TRBJ2-3; clone size: once; V gene: TRBV28; D gene: NA; CDR3 protein: CASSLEWTRTDTQYF; CDR3 DNA: TGTGCCAGCAGTCTCGAATGGACTCGCACAGATACGCAGTATTTT
J gene: TRBJ2-3; clone size: once; V gene: TRBV7-2; D gene: TRBD2; CDR3 protein: CASSLKTSGGITTNTQYF; CDR3 DNA: TGTGCCAGCAGCTTAAAGACTAGCGGGGGTATTACCACGAATACGCAGTATTTT
J gene: TRBJ1-1; clone size: NA; V gene: TRBV5-1; D gene: NA; CDR3 protein: CASSLANSRSTEAFF; CDR3 DNA: TGCGCCAGCAGCTTGGCAAACAGTCGGTCGACTGAAGCTTTCTTT
J gene: TRBJ1-1; clone size: NA; V gene: TRBV2; D gene: NA; CDR3 protein: CASSQQVASEAFF; CDR3 DNA: TGTGCCAGCAGTCAACAGGTCGCCTCCGAAGCTTTCTTT
J gene: TRBJ2-1; clone size: NA; V gene: TRBV19; D gene: TRBD2; CDR3 protein: CASSPGLAFGEQFF; CDR3 DNA: TGTGCCAGTAGTCCCGGACTAGCTTTCGGTGAGCAGTTCTTC
J gene: TRBJ1-4; clone size: NA; V gene: TRBV11-3; D gene: NA; CDR3 protein: CASSWGRDSTNEKLFF; CDR3 DNA: TGTGCCAGCAGCTGGGGCAGGGACTCAACTAATGAAAAACTGTTTTTT
J gene: TRBJ1-2; clone size: NA; V gene: TRBV7-9; D gene: TRBD1; CDR3 protein: CASSLFGTANYGYTF; CDR3 DNA: TGTGCCAGCAGCTTATTTGGGACAGCGAACTATGGCTACACCTTC
J gene: TRBJ2-7; clone size: NA; V gene: TRBV10-3; D gene: TRBD1; CDR3 protein: CAISGPGGYEQYF; CDR3 DNA: TGTGCCATCAGTGGACCAGGGGGCTACGAGCAGTACTTC
J gene: TRBJ2-5; clone size: NA; V gene: TRBV2; D gene: TRBD2; CDR3 protein: CASSTGLAGTRRRETQYF; CDR3 DNA: TGTGCCAGCAGCACGGGACTAGCGGGGACTCGTCGAAGGGAGACCCAGTACTTC
J gene: TRBJ1-1; clone size: NA; V gene: TRBV27; D gene: NA; CDR3 protein: CASRTQDSSGTEAFF; CDR3 DNA: TGTGCCAGCAGGACCCAGGACAGTTCAGGCACTGAAGCTTTCTTT
J gene: TRBJ2-6; clone size: NA; V gene: TRBV27; D gene: NA; CDR3 protein: CASSLSNLPGGPMGANVLTF; CDR3 DNA: TGTGCCAGCAGTTTATCGAACTTACCAGGGGGGCCTATGGGGGCCAACGTCCTGACTTTC
J gene: TRBJ1-5; clone size: NA; V gene: TRBV28; D gene: NA; CDR3 protein: CASSHSFNQPQHF; CDR3 DNA: TGTGCCAGCAGCCACAGCTTCAATCAGCCCCAGCATTTT
J gene: TRBJ2-1; clone size: NA; V gene: TRBV5-1; D gene: NA; CDR3 protein: CASSLGGRHDEQFF; CDR3 DNA: TGCGCCAGCAGCTTGGGCGGGCGTCACGATGAGCAGTTCTTC
J gene: TRBJ2-7; clone size: NA; V gene: TRBV7-8; D gene: NA; CDR3 protein: CASSSLLFSYEQYF; CDR3 DNA: TGTGCCAGCAGCTCCCTATTGTTCTCCTACGAGCAGTACTTC
J gene: TRBJ2-7; clone size: NA; V gene: TRBV5-1; D gene: NA; CDR3 protein: CASSSDRGGGYEQYF; CDR3 DNA: TGCGCCAGCAGCTCGGACCGGGGAGGGGGCTACGAGCAGTACTTC
J gene: TRBJ1-2; clone size: NA; V gene: TRBV18; D gene: TRBD1; CDR3 protein: CASSRKGTDGYTF; CDR3 DNA: TGTGCCAGCTCACGGAAAGGGACAGATGGCTACACCTTC
J gene: TRBJ1-5; clone size: NA; V gene: TRBV4-3; D gene: NA; CDR3 protein: CASSQDWGTSGGPQHF; CDR3 DNA: TGCGCCAGCAGCCAAGATTGGGGGACGTCGGGGGGGCCCCAGCATTTT
J gene: TRBJ1-2; clone size: NA; V gene: TRBV10-3; D gene: TRBD1; CDR3 protein: CAIPTGGYGYTF; CDR3 DNA: TGTGCCATCCCCACAGGGGGCTATGGCTACACCTTC
J gene: TRBJ2-1; clone size: NA; V gene: TRBV5-1; D gene: NA; CDR3 protein: CASSDAEPYNEQFF; CDR3 DNA: TGCGCCAGCAGCGATGCGGAGCCCTACAATGAGCAGTTCTTC
J gene: TRBJ2-5; clone size: NA; V gene: TRBV13; D gene: NA; CDR3 protein: CASSLGTRTQKETQYF; CDR3 DNA: TGTGCCAGCAGCTTAGGGACTAGGACCCAAAAAGAGACCCAGTACTTC
J gene: TRBJ2-7; clone size: NA; V gene: TRBV13; D gene: NA; CDR3 protein: CASSLSAGVYEQYF; CDR3 DNA: TGTGCCAGCAGCTTAAGCGCAGGGGTTTACGAGCAGTACTTC
J gene: TRBJ1-6; clone size: NA; V gene: TRBV19; D gene: NA; CDR3 protein: CASSIKGLKENSPLHF; CDR3 DNA: TGTGCCAGTAGTATAAAGGGGCTCAAAGAAAATTCACCCCTCCACTTT
J gene: TRBJ2-4; clone size: NA; V gene: TRBV6-5; D gene: TRBD2; CDR3 protein: CASRGLATAKNIQYF; CDR3 DNA: TGTGCCAGCAGAGGACTAGCCACAGCCAAAAACATTCAGTACTTC